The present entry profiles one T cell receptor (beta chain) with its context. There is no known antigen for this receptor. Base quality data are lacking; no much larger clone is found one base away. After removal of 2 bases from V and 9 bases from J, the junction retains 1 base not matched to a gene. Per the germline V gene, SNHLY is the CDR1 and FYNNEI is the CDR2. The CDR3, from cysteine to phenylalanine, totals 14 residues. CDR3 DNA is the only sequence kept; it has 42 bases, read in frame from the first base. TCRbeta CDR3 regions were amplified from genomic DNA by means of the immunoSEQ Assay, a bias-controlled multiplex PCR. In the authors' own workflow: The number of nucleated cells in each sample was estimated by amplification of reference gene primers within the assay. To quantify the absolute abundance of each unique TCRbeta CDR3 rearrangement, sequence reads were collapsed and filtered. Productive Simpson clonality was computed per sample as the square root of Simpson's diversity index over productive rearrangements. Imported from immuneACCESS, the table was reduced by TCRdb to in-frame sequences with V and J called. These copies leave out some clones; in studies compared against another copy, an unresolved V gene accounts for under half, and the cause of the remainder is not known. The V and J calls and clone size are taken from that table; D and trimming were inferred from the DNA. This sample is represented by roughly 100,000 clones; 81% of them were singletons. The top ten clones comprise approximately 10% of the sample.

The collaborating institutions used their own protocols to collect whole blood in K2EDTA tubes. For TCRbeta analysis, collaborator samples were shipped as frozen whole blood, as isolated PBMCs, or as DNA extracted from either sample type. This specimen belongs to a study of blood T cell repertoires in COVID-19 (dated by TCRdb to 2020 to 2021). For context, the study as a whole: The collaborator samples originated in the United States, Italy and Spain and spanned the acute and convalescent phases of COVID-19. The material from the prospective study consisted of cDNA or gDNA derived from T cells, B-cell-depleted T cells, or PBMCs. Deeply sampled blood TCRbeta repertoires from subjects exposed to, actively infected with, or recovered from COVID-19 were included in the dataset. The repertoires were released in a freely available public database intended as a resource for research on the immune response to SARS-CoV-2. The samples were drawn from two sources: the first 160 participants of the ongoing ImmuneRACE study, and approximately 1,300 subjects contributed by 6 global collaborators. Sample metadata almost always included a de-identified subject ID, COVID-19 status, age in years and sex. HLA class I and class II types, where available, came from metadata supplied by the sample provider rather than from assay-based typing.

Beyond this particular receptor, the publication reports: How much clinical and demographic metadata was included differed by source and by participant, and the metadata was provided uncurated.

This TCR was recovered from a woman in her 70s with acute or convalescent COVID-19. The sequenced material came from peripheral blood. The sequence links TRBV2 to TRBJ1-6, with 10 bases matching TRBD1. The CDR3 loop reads CASSERDRGSPLHF. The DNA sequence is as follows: TGTGCCAGCAGTGAAAGGGACAGGGGTTCACCCCTCCACTTT.